The 27 T cell receptor beta chains given below trace back to one sample, sequenced in a study of PD-L1 blockade in urothelial cancer. Clones were read by immunoSEQ multiplex PCR, and TCRdb kept only the in-frame ones, dropping some. The data show about 88,000 clones, 85% to 95% seen once. The source material was PBMCs, sampled around atezolizumab (anti-PD-L1) treatment. The receptors stem from a man in his 60s with urothelial cancer.

The chain carries TRBV5-1 and TRBJ2-5, with 7 bases lining up with TRBD1. This CDR3 comprises 15 residues. Trimming at V came to 3 bases and at J to 5 bases, leaving 10 bases not matched to a gene. Germline CDR1 reads SGHRS; CDR2 reads YFSETQ. In DNA form, the CDR3 reads TGCGCCAGCAGCTCGGGACAGAGGGTGGTGGAGACCCAGTACTTC. It codes for CASSSGQRVVETQYF.

V is TRBV5-5 and J is TRBJ1-5; no clear D gene. The germline V and J ends were trimmed by 2 bases and 0 bases, with 9 bases remaining between them. This CDR3 has 15 amino acids. Germline V gene lookup returns CDR1 SGHKS and CDR2 YYEKEE (reference sequence). The CDR3 DNA follows: TGTGCCAGCAGCTTTGGGCCCAATAGCAATCAGCCCCAGCATTTT. This encodes CASSFGPNSNQPQHF. The full variable domain, with the rest looked up from reference TRBV5-5 and TRBJ1-5, is DAGVTQSPTHLIKTRGQQVTLRCSPISGHKSVSWYQQVLGQGPQFIFQYYEKEERGRGNFPDRFSARQFPNYSSELNVNALLLGDSALYLCASSFGPNSNQPQHFGDGTRLSIL.

This chain uses TRBV6-6 with TRBJ2-7; D unclear. The CDR3 totals 13 residues. Germline lookup yields CDR1 MNHNY and CDR2 SVGAGI (reference sequence). Trimming took 6 bases from V and 2 from J, leaving 11 bases between them. The DNA for the CDR3 is TGTGCCAGCAGCCGTTTGGGCCCCTACGAGCAGTACTTC. It is translated as CASSRLGPYEQYF.

V gene TRBV9 combines with J gene TRBJ2-7, with 10 bases matching TRBD1. CDR3 size: 15 residues. Germline CDR1 SGDLS, CDR2 YYNGEE. J gave up 3 bases and V 4 bases, and 7 bases lay outside the gene matches. CDR3 nucleotides: TGTGCCAGCAGCAAACGGACAGGGGGTAACTACGAGCAGTACTTC. This codes for CASSKRTGGNYEQYF.

The gene calls are TRBV11-2 and TRBJ2-1, with D perhaps matching TRBD2 (6 bases). Trimming took off 5 bases at V and 6 bases at J, with 11 bases between the two ends. The germline gives CDR1 SGHAT, CDR2 FQNNGV. This CDR3 comprises 13 residues. CDR3 loop: CASSPTSRNEQFF. In DNA, the CDR3 is TGTGCCAGCAGCCCTACTAGCCGCAATGAGCAGTTCTTC.

V usage is TRBV2 and J usage is TRBJ2-7, with TRBD1 matching 8 bases. The V segment lost 3 bases and the J segment 1 base; nucleotides outside the gene matches: 2. The CDR3 extends over 14 amino acids. CDR1 and CDR2 (germline): SNHLY, FYNNEI. The CDR3 bases are TGTGCCAGCAGTGACCAGGGGGCATCCTACGAGCAGTACTTC. Its protein is CASSDQGASYEQYF.

The V gene is TRBV27, the J gene TRBJ2-7, with TRBD1 as a possible D gene (6 bases). Germline loops: CDR1 MNHEY, CDR2 SMNVEV (reference sequence). Trimming removed 6 bases at V and 0 bases at J, with 12 bases between. The CDR3 runs to 14 residues. CDR3 coding DNA: TGTGCCAGCAGCCCAGGGGTCAGCTCCTACGAGCAGTACTTC. It yields the protein CASSPGVSSYEQYF.

V and J are TRBV19 and TRBJ1-3; possible D gene TRBD1, 6 bases. The CDR3 is 17 residues long. The germline V gene has CDR1 LNHDA and CDR2 SQIVND (reference sequence). V was pared by 5 bases and J by 0 bases, with 17 bases between. CDR3 sequence: CASSPRTDLLSGNTIYF. Written as DNA, the CDR3 is TGTGCCAGTAGTCCACGGACAGACCTCCTCTCTGGAAACACCATATATTTT.

The table lists this clone with a few counts. The chain combines TRBV7-2 with TRBJ2-3; 11 bases map to TRBD1. The ends lost 7 bases at V and 5 bases at J; junction bases unmatched: 8. The CDR3 has 15 residues. Germline V gives CDR1 SGHTA, CDR2 FQGNSA. The chain's CDR3 is CASTLLGQGGDTQYF. Here the CDR3 DNA reads TGTGCCAGCACCCTGCTGGGACAGGGGGGAGATACGCAGTATTTT.

The V call is TRBV11-1, the J call TRBJ2-5; a possible D gene is TRBD1 (6 bases). The V gene's germline CDR1 is SGHAT and CDR2 FQDESV (reference sequence). The germline V and J ends were trimmed by 3 bases and 1 base, with 9 bases remaining between them. This CDR3 has 14 residues. Here the CDR3 reads CASSFRQAQETQYF. The CDR3 region has the DNA TGTGCCAGCAGCTTCCGACAGGCCCAAGAGACCCAGTACTTC.

V and J are TRBV2 and TRBJ2-1, with 10 positions matching TRBD2. From germline, CDR1 is SNHLY and CDR2 FYNNEI. This CDR3 is 16 amino acids long. Unmatched junction bases numbered 5, after V lost 6 bases and J lost 0 bases. The CDR3: CASSGLAASSYNEQFF. The CDR3 DNA is TGTGCCAGCAGCGGACTAGCGGCCAGCTCCTACAATGAGCAGTTCTTC.

The J gene is TRBJ2-1, the V gene TRBV5-1; TRBD1 matches at 7 bases. After removal of 4 bases from V and 8 bases from J, the junction contained 9 bases not matched to a gene. The V gene's germline CDR1 is SGHRS and CDR2 YFSETQ. The CDR3 spans 14 residues. CDR3 in amino acids: CASSADRDQHEQFF. The CDR3, as DNA: TGCGCCAGCAGCGCAGACAGGGACCAACATGAGCAGTTCTTC.

This sequence joins TRBV6-5 and TRBJ1-3; D not certain. Trimming cost V 4 bases and J 4 bases, with 8 bases left between them. The CDR3 has 13 residues. The germline V gene encodes CDR1 MNHEY and CDR2 SVGAGI. The CDR3 DNA is TGTGCCAGCAGTTCGGGGTCAGGAAACACCATATATTTT. Amino acids: CASSSGSGNTIYF.

This rearrangement joins TRBV5-1 to TRBJ2-3, with 11 bases identical to TRBD1. This CDR3 has 15 residues. Germline trimming cut 5 bases from V and 2 bases from J; bases unmatched to any gene: 4. Per germline, CDR1 SGHRS and CDR2 YFSETQ. DNA of the CDR3: TGCGCCAGCAGGGGGACAGGGGGGCCCACAGATACGCAGTATTTT. Amino acids: CASRGTGGPTDTQYF. Full variable domain (outside the CDR3, taken from reference TRBV5-1 and TRBJ2-3): KAGVTQTPRYLIKTRGQQVTLSCSPISGHRSVSWYQQTPGQGLQFLFEYFSETQRNKGNFPGRFSGRQFSNSRSEMNVSTLELGDSALYLCASRGTGGPTDTQYFGPGTRLTVL.

CDR3 region: CASSLRGQGWRGETQYF. CDR3 coding DNA: TGTGCCAGCAGTTTAAGGGGACAGGGTTGGCGGGGCGAGACCCAGTACTTC. The chain has TRBV27 and TRBJ2-5; TRBD1 agrees at 9 bases. The V and J ends lost 2 bases and 5 bases, in that order; junction bases with no gene match: 12. CDR3 size: 17 residues. CDR1 MNHEY and CDR2 SMNVEV come from the germline V gene (reference sequence).

The chain carries TRBV29-1 and TRBJ2-1; 8 bases line up with TRBD1. The CDR3 sequence is 14 residues long. CDR1 and CDR2 from the germline V gene are SQVTM and ANQGSEA. V lost 1 base, J lost 4 bases, and 3 bases stayed unmatched. CDR3 nucleotides: TGCAGCGTTGAAGTGGGGACAGGATACAATGAGCAGTTCTTC. The encoded protein is CSVEVGTGYNEQFF.

The chain uses TRBV27 and TRBJ2-5; the D is unclear. This CDR3 comprises 13 residues. In germline, CDR1 is MNHEY, CDR2 SMNVEV (reference sequence). Trimming shortened V by 3 bases and J by 3 bases, and 8 bases separated the two germline ends. In DNA, the CDR3 is TGTGCCAGCAGTTTTAGAACAGAAGAGACCCAGTACTTC. Its protein product is CASSFRTEETQYF.

This chain uses TRBV5-5 with TRBJ2-5; TRBD2 matches 9 bases. Unmatched junction bases numbered 3, after V lost 1 base and J lost 2 bases. The CDR3 is 15 residues long. CDR1 is SGHKS, CDR2 YYEKEE, per germline (reference sequence). CDR3 sequence (DNA): TGTGCCAGCAGCTTGCCGACTAGCGGTCAAGAGACCCAGTACTTC. Translation gives CASSLPTSGQETQYF.

This chain connects TRBV6-1 to TRBJ2-6; 10 bases line up with TRBD1. CDR3 length: 17 residues. Germline CDR1 is MNHNS and CDR2 is SASEGT. Germline trimming cut 4 bases from V and 2 bases from J; bases unmatched to any gene: 5. As DNA, the CDR3 is TGTGCCAGCAGTGTGCGACAGGGGGCAGCTGGGGCCAACGTCCTGACTTTC. Its translation: CASSVRQGAAGANVLTF.

The chain joins TRBV5-1 to TRBJ2-7, with D hard to call. Trimming removed 0 bases from V and 6 bases from J, with 19 bases in between. The CDR3 loop spans 16 amino acids. Per the germline V gene, CDR1 is SGHRS and CDR2 is YFSETQ. CDR3: CASSLGGSPKYGEQYF. CDR3 in DNA: TGCGCCAGCAGCTTGGGAGGCTCCCCGAAGTATGGCGAGCAGTACTTC.

The count of this clone is one. The rearrangement uses TRBV5-1 and TRBJ1-4, with D maybe TRBD1 (5 bases). Germline V CDR1 and CDR2: SGHRS, YFSETQ. The CDR3 has 14 residues. Trimming cost V 4 bases and J 7 bases, with 14 bases left between them. DNA of the CDR3: TGCGCCAGCAGCCCGGACACCCGTGGTGAAAAACTGTTTTTT. Protein sequence: CASSPDTRGEKLFF.

The rearrangement links TRBV5-3 to TRBJ2-1, with TRBD2 matching 7 bases. Being an ORF, TRBV5-3 has a function that is uncertain. The V segment lost 4 bases and the J segment 10 bases; nucleotides outside the gene matches: 17. The length of the CDR3 is 16 residues. The chain's CDR3 is CARSGTLAGRRDEQFF. Written as DNA, the CDR3 is TGTGCCAGAAGCGGGACGTTAGCGGGCCGGCGGGACGAGCAGTTCTTC.

This sequence joins TRBV4-1 and TRBJ1-1, with TRBD1 identical over 7 bases. Germline V gives CDR1 MGHRA, CDR2 YSYEKL. The CDR3 consists of 14 residues. V dropped 8 bases and J dropped 2; count of bases not matched to a gene: 8. The CDR3 DNA follows: TGCGCCAGCTCCCGACAGGGCATAAACACTGAAGCTTTCTTT. As protein: CASSRQGINTEAFF.

The chain is built from TRBV28 and TRBJ1-5; 7 bases map to TRBD1. V trimming: 5 bases; J trimming: 0 bases; junction bases outside the gene matches: 1. Germline CDR1 MDHEN, CDR2 SYDVKM. This CDR3 comprises 14 residues. CDR3 coding DNA: TGTGCCAGCAGTGGGACAGATAGCAATCAGCCCCAGCATTTT. This encodes CASSGTDSNQPQHF.

Written as DNA, the CDR3 is TGTGCCAGCACTTTGCAGGGGCGTGAAAAACTGTTTTTT. Translated, it gives CASTLQGREKLFF. The chain has TRBV2 and TRBJ1-4; maybe TRBD1 (6 bases). CDR1 is SNHLY, CDR2 FYNNEI, per germline. CDR3 length: 13 amino acids. V was pared by 7 bases and J by 7 bases, with 13 bases between.

The chain joins TRBV11-2 to TRBJ2-7; a weak D match, TRBD1 (5 bases). The CDR3 loop spans 15 amino acids. V lost 2 bases to trimming and J lost 3 bases, with 14 bases between them. Germline lookup yields CDR1 SGHAT and CDR2 FQNNGV. The CDR3 DNA reads as TGTGCCAGCAGCTTATATCAGGGTCTTAGCTACGAGCAGTACTTC. Its protein product is CASSLYQGLSYEQYF.

The V gene is TRBV11-2, the J gene TRBJ2-1, with a weak D call TRBD2 (5 bases). This CDR3 has 14 amino acids. The ends were cut back, 5 bases at V and 6 bases at J, with 14 bases in the middle. The germline gives CDR1 SGHAT, CDR2 FQNNGV. CDR3 coding DNA: TGTGCCAGCAGCCCGCCCGGACTCCCCAATGAGCAGTTCTTC. Translating gives CASSPPGLPNEQFF.